The 13 T cell receptor beta chains given below trace back to one sample, sequenced in a study of blood T cell repertoires in COVID-19. TCRdb's table, derived via immunoSEQ multiplex PCR, lists solely in-frame clones and lacks some. The sample has a few hundred thousand clones; approximately 88% are singletons. The sample was PBMCs or T cells enriched from blood (not recorded which). These receptors were taken from a middle-aged woman with acute COVID-19.

The chain recombines TRBV6-1 with TRBJ2-3; 7 nucleotides line up with TRBD2. V lost 4 bases, J lost 7 bases, and 8 bases stayed unmatched. This CDR3 comprises 14 residues. Germline loops: CDR1 MNHNS, CDR2 SASEGT. CDR3: CASSVAGRGNTQYF. The CDR3 DNA is TGTGCCAGCAGTGTAGCGGGTAGAGGAAATACGCAGTATTTT.

This clone was seen only once. The chain joins TRBV6-5 to TRBJ2-3, with 11 bases aligning to TRBD2. The CDR3 spans 16 residues. Germline assignment: CDR1 MNHEY and CDR2 SVGAGI. The J segment lost 3 bases and the V segment lost 4 bases, leaving 6 bases of the junction unmatched. DNA for the CDR3: TGTGCCAGCAGTTCACGGACTAGCGGGTTTACAGATACGCAGTATTTT. Translated: CASSSRTSGFTDTQYF.

The chain recombines TRBV29-1 with TRBJ1-6, with 10 bases matching TRBD1. The CDR3 consists of 13 residues. Germline V gene data show CDR1 as SQVTM and CDR2 as ANQGSEA. V shed 4 bases and J 9 bases; nucleotides not matched to a gene: 3. CDR3 sequence: CSVGTGGPSPLHF. CDR3 sequence (DNA): TGCAGCGTTGGGACAGGGGGTCCTTCACCCCTCCACTTT.

The rearrangement joins TRBV25-1 to TRBJ1-3; 8 positions match TRBD1. Germline values: CDR1 MGHDK, CDR2 SYGVNS. The CDR3 consists of 16 residues. After removal of 1 base from V and 4 bases from J, the junction contained 6 bases not matched to a gene. The CDR3 DNA reads as TGTGCCAGCAGTGAATGGACAGGGCTAAGAGGAAACACCATATATTTT. It specifies CASSEWTGLRGNTIYF.

The sample holds a few counts of this clone. V usage is TRBV18 and J usage is TRBJ1-1; weak D call: TRBD1 (6 bases). The germline V and J ends were trimmed by 3 bases and 11 bases, with 28 bases remaining between them. The CDR3 has 17 amino acids. Per germline, CDR1 KGHSH and CDR2 LQKENI. The CDR3 here is CASSPPGGGSLDVDAFF. Here the CDR3 DNA reads TGTGCCAGCTCACCCCCCGGGGGGGGCAGCCTGGACGTTGATGCTTTCTTT.

V and J are TRBV5-1 and TRBJ1-5; D remains unclear. V was trimmed by 5 bases and J by 0 bases, leaving 12 bases between them. The CDR3 extends over 15 amino acids. Germline values: CDR1 SGHRS, CDR2 YFSETQ. This CDR3 reads CASRINTNSNQPQHF. The CDR3 bases are TGCGCCAGCAGAATTAATACTAATAGCAATCAGCCCCAGCATTTT.

Here the CDR3 DNA reads TGCGCCAGCAGCGTTCAGGGGCCGGGCACTGAAGCTTTCTTT. This sequence encodes CASSVQGPGTEAFF. V is TRBV5-1 and J is TRBJ1-1; the D gene is possibly TRBD1 (6 bases). This CDR3 contains 14 residues. Trimming took 4 bases from V and 4 from J, leaving 14 bases between them. In germline, CDR1 is SGHRS, CDR2 YFSETQ.

V is TRBV10-2 and J is TRBJ2-7; 7 bases align to TRBD1. This CDR3 comprises 14 residues. The junction had 6 bases not matched to a gene; V was cut back by 5 bases and J by 2 bases. Per germline, CDR1 WSHSY and CDR2 SAAADI. CDR3 residues: CASSLTGTPYEQYF. The CDR3 bases are TGCGCCAGCAGTCTGACAGGGACCCCCTACGAGCAGTACTTC.

The chain has TRBV7-7 and TRBJ1-1, with 7 bases matching TRBD1. Germline-derived CDR1 and CDR2 are SSHAT and FNYEAQ (reference sequence). V shed 4 bases, J shed 1 base, and the junction held 6 bases outside the gene matches. The CDR3 sequence is 15 residues long. CDR3 nucleotide sequence: TGTGCCAGCAGCTCCCGGACAGGACGGAACACTGAAGCTTTCTTT. As protein: CASSSRTGRNTEAFF. Based on the CDR3 plus reference TRBV7-7 and TRBJ1-1, the full variable domain is GAGVSQSPRYKVTKRGQDVTLRCDPISSHATLYWYQQALGQGPEFLTYFNYEAQPDKSGLPSDRFSAERPEGSISTLTIQRTEQRDSAMYRCASSSRTGRNTEAFFGQGTRLTVV.

The rearrangement uses TRBV4-2 and TRBJ2-7, with a weak D call TRBD1 (6 bases). Germline V gene lookup returns CDR1 LGHNA and CDR2 YNFKEQ. This CDR3 spans 16 amino acids. V shed 1 base and J shed 2 bases, with 15 bases lying between them. For the CDR3, the DNA is TGTGCCAGCAGCCAAGCAACAGGGACCAAGACCTACGAGCAGTACTTC. It specifies CASSQATGTKTYEQYF.

A single count supports this clone. V gene TRBV12-3 or TRBV12-4 combines with J gene TRBJ1-2; no clear D. This CDR3 is 13 amino acids long. The V and J ends lost 0 bases and 8 bases respectively, with 10 bases between them. CDR3 amino acids: CASSLAEEEGYTF. CDR3 DNA sequence: TGTGCCAGCAGTTTAGCTGAGGAAGAGGGCTACACCTTC.

V usage is TRBV5-5 and J usage is TRBJ2-1; D remains unclear. Per germline, CDR1 SGHKS and CDR2 YYEKEE (reference sequence). The V gene lost 0 bases and the J gene lost 2 bases, with 3 bases spanning the gap. The CDR3 is made up of 13 amino acids. The CDR3 DNA follows: TGTGCCAGCAGCTTGGCAACCTACAATGAGCAGTTCTTC. Translation gives CASSLATYNEQFF.

The gene calls are TRBV29-1 and TRBJ2-5; 10 nucleotides align to TRBD2. The CDR3 totals 16 residues. J lost 5 bases, V lost 1 base, and 10 bases had no gene match. Germline V CDR1 and CDR2: SQVTM, ANQGSEA. CDR3 residues: CSVEGASGGLRETQYF. As DNA, the CDR3 is TGCAGCGTTGAAGGGGCTAGCGGGGGCCTTAGGGAGACCCAGTACTTC.